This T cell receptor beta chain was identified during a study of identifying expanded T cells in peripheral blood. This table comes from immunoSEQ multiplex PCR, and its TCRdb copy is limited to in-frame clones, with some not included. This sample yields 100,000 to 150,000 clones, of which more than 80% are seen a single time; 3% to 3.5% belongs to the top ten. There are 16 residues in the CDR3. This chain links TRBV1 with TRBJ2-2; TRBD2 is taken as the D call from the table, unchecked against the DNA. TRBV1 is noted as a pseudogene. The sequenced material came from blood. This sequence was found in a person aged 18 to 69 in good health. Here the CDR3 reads CTSSQARTTNTGELFF. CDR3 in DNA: TGCACCAGCAGCCAAGCAAGGACTACGAACACCGGGGAGCTGTTTTTT.